Listed here are 27 T cell receptor beta chains from one sample, sequenced in a study of OX40 agonist ivuxolimab in advanced cancers. The assay was immunoSEQ multiplex PCR, and TCRdb's table has in-frame clones only and misses some. The sample has tens of thousands of clones, 80% to 90% seen once. The sequenced sample was CD4+ or CD8+ T cells sorted from blood, obtained in a trial of the OX40 agonist ivuxolimab. These receptors were collected from an adult with an advanced solid tumor such as melanoma, head and neck, liver or kidney cancer.

The chain uses TRBV25-1 and TRBJ1-5, with D perhaps matching TRBD1 (5 bases). Germline V gene sequence: CDR1 MGHDK, CDR2 SYGVNS. V lost 6 bases and J lost 2, with 17 bases in between. The CDR3 totals 16 residues. The CDR3: CASSPFDGGGNQPQHF. The CDR3 nucleotides are TGTGCCAGCAGCCCCTTCGACGGGGGAGGCAATCAGCCCCAGCATTTT.

J is TRBJ1-1 and V is TRBV5-4; 7 bases line up with TRBD1. This CDR3 has 13 residues. V was clipped by 1 base and J by 4 bases; unmatched bases: 1. The germline V gene has CDR1 SGHNT and CDR2 YYREEE (reference sequence). CDR3 protein: CASSLYRGTEAFF. The CDR3 region has the DNA TGTGCCAGCAGCTTGTACAGGGGCACTGAAGCTTTCTTT.

This chain uses TRBV7-2 with TRBJ2-3; the D gene could be TRBD1 or TRBD2 (5 bases each). The CDR3 extends over 14 amino acids. From germline, CDR1 is SGHTA and CDR2 FQGNSA. Trimming left V 7 bases short and J 1 base short, with 12 bases between. The CDR3 bases are TGTGCCAGCACCCGGGGCTACGGCACAGATACGCAGTATTTT. Translating gives CASTRGYGTDTQYF. The whole variable domain, filled in from reference TRBV7-2 and TRBJ2-3, reads GAGVSQSPSNKVTEKGKDVELRCDPISGHTALYWYRQSLGQGLEFLIYFQGNSAPDKSGLPSDRFSAERTGGSVSTLTIQRTQQEDSAVYLCASTRGYGTDTQYFGPGTRLTVL.

This chain links TRBV4-2 with TRBJ2-1; tentative D call: TRBD2 (5 bases). Trimming cost V 0 bases and J 5 bases, with 11 bases left between them. This CDR3 is built from 15 residues. Per the germline V gene, CDR1 is LGHNA and CDR2 is YNFKEQ. The CDR3 region is CASSQDVGVNNEQFF. CDR3 coding DNA: TGTGCCAGCAGCCAAGATGTCGGGGTGAACAATGAGCAGTTCTTC.

This clone was counted a single time. The same CDR3 arises from other DNA sequences in this sample as well. The chain uses TRBV27 and TRBJ1-5; no reliable D call. Germline assignment: CDR1 MNHEY and CDR2 SMNVEV (reference sequence). The CDR3 sequence is 12 residues long. The V and J ends lost 3 bases and 4 bases respectively, with 4 bases between them. The CDR3 bases are TGTGCCAGCAGTTTCCTTAATCAGCCCCAGCATTTT. Translating gives CASSFLNQPQHF.

The chain has TRBV29-1 and TRBJ2-6; D ambiguous. The ends were cut back, 4 bases at V and 0 bases at J, with 7 bases in the middle. Germline assignment: CDR1 SQVTM and CDR2 ANQGSEA. The CDR3 spans 14 residues. The CDR3 DNA reads TGCAGCGTTGTTGCGTACTCTGGGGCCAACGTCCTGACTTTC. This encodes CSVVAYSGANVLTF.

The gene calls are TRBV6-6 and TRBJ2-7; the match to TRBD1 covers 9 bases. V shed 6 bases, J shed 2 bases, and the junction held 2 bases outside the gene matches. This CDR3 is built from 13 residues. Germline lookup yields CDR1 MNHNY and CDR2 SVGAGI (reference sequence). The CDR3 bases are TGTGCCAGCAGCGGGACAGGGACCTACGAGCAGTACTTC. Translation: CASSGTGTYEQYF.

The chain links TRBV9 to TRBJ1-6; possible D gene TRBD1, 6 bases. CDR1 SGDLS and CDR2 YYNGEE come from the germline V gene. Deletions cut 5 bases from V and 6 bases from J, with 18 bases between. This CDR3 is 16 amino acids long. The CDR3 DNA sequence: TGTGCCAGCAGTTTTCCGGGGGGGGCCGGTAATTCACCCCTCCACTTT. Amino acids: CASSFPGGAGNSPLHF.

The rearrangement uses TRBV6-1 and TRBJ1-4; a weak D match, TRBD1 (6 bases). Germline V gene sequence: CDR1 MNHNS, CDR2 SASEGT. The CDR3 consists of 15 residues. The ends were cut back, 1 base at V and 6 bases at J, with 12 bases in the middle. CDR3 loop: CASSEEAGVDEKLFF. CDR3 nucleotide sequence: TGTGCCAGCAGTGAAGAGGCAGGGGTGGATGAAAAACTGTTTTTT.

The V and J genes are TRBV27 and TRBJ1-5; 7 bases line up with TRBD1. Germline V lookup: CDR1 MNHEY, CDR2 SMNVEV (reference sequence). The CDR3 spans 14 residues. The V and J ends lost 5 bases and 6 bases, in that order; junction bases with no gene match: 7. The CDR3 spells CASSTGVTGQPQHF. The CDR3 coding sequence is TGTGCCAGCAGTACAGGGGTAACAGGTCAGCCCCAGCATTTT.

This clone appeared once. This chain links TRBV7-2 with TRBJ2-4; the D gene is possibly TRBD1 (5 bases). CDR1 is SGHTA and CDR2 is FQGNSA in the germline V gene. Deletions cut 1 base from V and 1 base from J, with 14 bases between. The CDR3 sequence is 17 residues long. The CDR3 protein is CASSLDGPGRAKNIQYF. The CDR3 coding sequence is TGTGCCAGCAGCTTAGATGGGCCAGGGCGGGCCAAAAACATTCAGTACTTC.

This clone was recorded once. The chain employs TRBV7-9 and TRBJ1-1; possible D gene TRBD1, 6 bases. CDR3 length equals 14 residues. Germline CDR1 SEHNR, CDR2 FQNEAQ (reference sequence). V was trimmed by 0 bases and J by 5 bases, leaving 10 bases between them. The CDR3 DNA follows: TGTGCCAGCAGCTTAGCGTACAGGGAGACTGAAGCTTTCTTT. Translated, it gives CASSLAYRETEAFF.

This clone has only one observation. The chain has TRBV4-3 and TRBJ2-1, with D possibly TRBD2 on 6 matching bases. This CDR3 contains 15 residues. The V gene's germline CDR1 is LGHNA and CDR2 YSLEER. The ends were cut back, 5 bases at V and 8 bases at J, with 19 bases in the middle. The CDR3 bases are TGCGCCAGCAGCACCCGCCCGCGGGAAGTCGATGAGCAGTTCTTC. Protein sequence: CASSTRPREVDEQFF.

The chain carries TRBV15 and TRBJ1-3, with 7 bases fitting TRBD1. Germline CDR1 LNHNV, CDR2 YYDKDF (reference sequence). J gave up 1 base and V 8 bases, and 8 bases lay outside the gene matches. The CDR3 loop spans 15 amino acids. CDR3 sequence (DNA): TGTGCCACCGCGACAGGGCGAGGATCTGGAAACACCATATATTTT. As protein: CATATGRGSGNTIYF.

The CDR3 loop is CAWSEGTGSYEQYF. The CDR3 nucleotides read TGTGCCTGGAGTGAGGGGACAGGGTCCTACGAGCAGTACTTC. V usage is TRBV30 and J usage is TRBJ2-7, with TRBD1 matching over 9 bases. The CDR3 is 14 amino acids. Trimming removed 1 base from V and 1 base from J; junction bases left unmatched: 2. Per germline, CDR1 GTSNPN and CDR2 SVGIG (reference sequence).

This chain uses TRBV27 with TRBJ2-7; no firm D call. The CDR3 consists of 14 residues. V lost 6 bases and J lost 0, with 12 bases in between. From germline, CDR1 is MNHEY and CDR2 SMNVEV (reference sequence). The CDR3 loop is CASSQNHISYEQYF. The DNA of the CDR3 is TGTGCCAGCAGCCAAAACCACATCTCCTACGAGCAGTACTTC.

This rearrangement joins TRBV7-2 to TRBJ1-1, with D perhaps TRBD1 (5 bases). The length of the CDR3 is 14 residues. V was pared by 1 base and J by 4 bases, with 10 bases between. Germline assignment: CDR1 SGHTA and CDR2 FQGNSA. The CDR3, as DNA: TGTGCCAGCAGCTTAGTTCCAGGGCCCACTGAAGCTTTCTTT. This gives the protein CASSLVPGPTEAFF.

This clone was seen a single time. The chain joins TRBV7-6 to TRBJ2-1, with 9 bases matching TRBD1. J lost 1 base, V lost 7 bases, and 2 bases had no gene match. The CDR3 sequence is 14 residues long. From germline, CDR1 is SGHVS and CDR2 FNYEAQ. The CDR3 DNA follows: TGTGCCAGCACAGGACAGGGGTCCTACAATGAGCAGTTCTTC. Translating it yields CASTGQGSYNEQFF.

The chain uses TRBV7-3 and TRBJ2-1; the D gene is possibly TRBD2 (6 bases). The CDR3 length is 13 residues. The V and J ends lost 1 base and 7 bases respectively, with 8 bases between them. CDR1 is SGHTA, CDR2 FQGTGA, per germline. CDR3 protein: CASSLIGGNEQFF. In DNA form, the CDR3 reads TGTGCCAGCAGCTTAATTGGGGGGAATGAGCAGTTCTTC.

The V and J genes are TRBV6-1 and TRBJ2-5, with 9 bases that match TRBD1. CDR3 size: 15 residues. Germline V gene data show CDR1 as MNHNS and CDR2 as SASEGT. Trimming removed 2 bases from V and 5 bases from J; junction bases left unmatched: 6. In nucleotides, the CDR3 is TGTGCCAGCAGTGAAAACAGGGGGCTAAGGGAGACCCAGTACTTC. Translation: CASSENRGLRETQYF.

This clone has a handful of counts. This chain uses TRBV4-3 with TRBJ1-1; the D is unclear. V dropped 0 bases and J dropped 2 bases, with 7 bases sitting between them. Germline CDR1 is LGHNA and CDR2 is YSLEER. The length of the CDR3 is 14 residues. The CDR3 region is CASSQDRLNTEAFF. CDR3 bases: TGCGCCAGCAGCCAAGATCGACTTAACACTGAAGCTTTCTTT.

This rearrangement joins TRBV4-3 to TRBJ2-4; 9 bases are shared with TRBD2. CDR1 is LGHNA and CDR2 is YSLEER in the germline V gene. This CDR3 spans 15 amino acids. V shed 3 bases, J shed 5 bases, and the junction held 5 bases outside the gene matches. The CDR3 sequence: CASSQIAGVENIQYF. The CDR3 coding sequence is TGCGCCAGCAGCCAGATAGCGGGAGTGGAAAACATTCAGTACTTC.

The chain is built from TRBV27 and TRBJ2-7, with D hard to call. The CDR3 spans 13 residues. Germline loops: CDR1 MNHEY, CDR2 SMNVEV (reference sequence). The ends were cut back, 3 bases at V and 7 bases at J, with 13 bases in the middle. As DNA, the CDR3 is TGTGCCAGCAGTTTTCTCAGGTCACCGGAGCAGTACTTC. Its protein is CASSFLRSPEQYF.

The chain uses TRBV5-1 and TRBJ1-2; D gene uncertain. Trimming took 3 bases from V and 0 from J, leaving 12 bases between them. CDR3 length: 15 amino acids. CDR1 and CDR2 (germline): SGHRS, YFSETQ. The CDR3 sequence is CASSSEVDTNYGYTF. DNA for the CDR3: TGCGCCAGCAGCTCGGAGGTAGATACTAACTATGGCTACACCTTC.

The chain joins TRBV19 to TRBJ1-3; D not resolved. CDR1 and CDR2 (germline): LNHDA, SQIVND (reference sequence). CDR3 length: 12 amino acids. V lost 9 bases to trimming and J lost 5 bases, with 11 bases between them. The CDR3 region has the DNA TGTGCCAGATTCTCGGGTCGAAACACCATATATTTT. It specifies CARFSGRNTIYF. Looking up the rest from reference TRBV19 and TRBJ1-3 gives the full variable domain: DGGITQSPKYLFRKEGQNVTLSCEQNLNHDAMYWYRQDPGQGLRLIYYSQIVNDFQKGDIAEGYSVSREKKESFPLTVTSAQKNPTAFYLCARFSGRNTIYFGEGSWLTVV.

The chain joins TRBV7-6 to TRBJ1-2, with TRBD1 matching over 10 bases. This CDR3 has 15 amino acids. Germline lookup yields CDR1 SGHVS and CDR2 FNYEAQ. V shed 5 bases, J shed 8 bases, and the junction held 11 bases outside the gene matches. The CDR3 DNA sequence: TGTGCCAGCAGCCCGGGACAGGGGATCCTTGGGGGCTACACCTTC. Its protein product is CASSPGQGILGGYTF.

This chain links TRBV11-2 with TRBJ2-7; D is unclear. CDR1 is SGHAT and CDR2 is FQNNGV in the germline V gene. V lost 5 bases, J lost 2 bases, and 4 bases lay in between. The length of the CDR3 is 11 residues. In nucleotides, the CDR3 is TGTGCCAGCAGCGTCACCTACGAGCAGTACTTC. This codes for CASSVTYEQYF.